This record looks at one T cell receptor beta chain sequence and its context. This CDR3 has 17 amino acids. V was cut by 5 bases and J by 1 base, with 17 bases left in between. In germline, CDR1 is MGHDK, CDR2 SYGVNS. These data come from a study of blood T cell repertoires in COVID-19. The table came from immunoSEQ multiplex PCR; TCRdb's copy has only in-frame clones and leaves some out. The table lists 150,000 or so clones, approximately 86% of them singletons. This sequence originates from an older woman with acute or convalescent COVID-19. V is TRBV25-1 and J is TRBJ2-2; D perhaps matches TRBD1 (5 bases). The specimen was peripheral blood. CDR3: CASSPPKTGKNTGELFF. CDR3 DNA: TGTGCCAGCAGTCCCCCAAAAACAGGCAAGAACACCGGGGAGCTGTTTTTT.